This TCR beta chain was identified in a study of response to subunit inactivated influenza vaccine. To note about this clonotype: Its specificity is unknown.

TCRdb processed the RT-PCR reads anew with MiXCR; each CDR3 protein has one entry. The data show 280,000 or so distinct CDR3 sequences, with 21% seen just once and about a tenth held by the top ten. Study-level findings and limits: The authors suggested that every seasonal influenza vaccination recruits few new T cells.

This TCR derives from a man aged 50 to 69 who received an inactivated influenza vaccine. The material sequenced was PBMCs from blood, taken about 19 months after vaccination.

CDR3: CATRDVRGYTF. In DNA, the CDR3 is TGTGCCACCAGGGACGTGCGTGGCTACACCTTC. The genes are TRBV28 and TRBJ1-2; TRBD1 is a possible D gene (5 bases). The CDR3 extends over 11 amino acids. Trimming removed 10 bases from V and 7 bases from J, with 13 bases in between. Germline V gene lookup returns CDR1 MDHEN and CDR2 SYDVKM.